The sample holds many counts of the clone carrying this T cell receptor beta chain. The data are from a study of regulatory T cells in long-lasting Graves disease. The time point is: newly diagnosed GD, antithyroid drugs for less than 3 months. PBMC-derived RNA was used for the TCR library. V trimming: 0 bases; J trimming: 3 bases; junction bases outside the gene matches: 8. CDR1 and CDR2 (germline): SGHAT, FQNNGV. This CDR3 contains 16 residues. Combining iRepertoire HTBI primers with Arm-PCR of CDR3 regions, the authors built TCR beta libraries. From the multiplex PCR reads, TCRdb called clonotypes with MiXCR, one entry per CDR3 protein. The top ten clones hold about a sixth of a sample with about 470,000 distinct CDR3 sequences, under 15% of them seen once. This sample also appeared in a second study, on T cells in Graves' hyperthyroidism and ophthalmopathy.

This sequence originates from a woman aged 25 to 45 with Graves disease. The specimen comprised peripheral blood mononuclear cells (PBMCs), sampled at new diagnosis, from a patient treated with antithyroid drugs. The J gene is TRBJ2-7, the V gene TRBV11-2; 7 bases agree with TRBD1. Here the CDR3 reads CASSLEGVGTDYEQYF. DNA of the CDR3: TGTGCCAGCAGCTTAGAGGGGGTGGGGACAGACTACGAGCAGTACTTC.